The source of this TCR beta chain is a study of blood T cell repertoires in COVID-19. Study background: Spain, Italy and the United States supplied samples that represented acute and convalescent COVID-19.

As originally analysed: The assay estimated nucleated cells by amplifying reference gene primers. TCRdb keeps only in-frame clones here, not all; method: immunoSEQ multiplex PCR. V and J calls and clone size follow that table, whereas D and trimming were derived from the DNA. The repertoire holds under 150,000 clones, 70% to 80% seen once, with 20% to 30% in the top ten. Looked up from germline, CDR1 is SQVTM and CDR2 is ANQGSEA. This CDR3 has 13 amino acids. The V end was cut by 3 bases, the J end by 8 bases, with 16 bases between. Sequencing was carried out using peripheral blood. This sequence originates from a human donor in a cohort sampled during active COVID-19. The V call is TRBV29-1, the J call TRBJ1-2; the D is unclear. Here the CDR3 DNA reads TGCAGCGTTGACGAAGTCACAGCGGGAGGCTACACCTTC. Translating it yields CSVDEVTAGGYTF.